This T cell receptor beta chain came from a study of beta chain features in type 1 diabetes. Investigators reverse transcribed all isolated RNA, so they sequenced expressed TCRB transcripts. Clones were sequenced by immunoSEQ multiplex PCR, and TCRdb holds only the in-frame ones, with some missing. Of about 300,000 clones in the sample, about 13% were seen once. General observations from the study: All four CD4+ subsets of Type 1 diabetes patients contained TCRB CDR3s that were moderately but significantly shorter.

On this clone: As yet, its antigen is unknown.

Germline CDR1 is SGHVS and CDR2 is FNYEAQ. The CDR3 sequence is 15 residues long. J lost 4 bases, V lost 5 bases, and 6 bases had no gene match. Input material: naive CD4+ T cells from blood. This chain joins TRBV7-6 and TRBJ2-3, with TRBD2 matching over 10 bases. The TCR originated in a woman in her late teens or twenties with type 1 diabetes. The CDR3 sequence is CASSQGLANADTQYF. CDR3 in DNA: TGTGCCAGCAGCCAGGGACTAGCGAACGCAGATACGCAGTATTTT.